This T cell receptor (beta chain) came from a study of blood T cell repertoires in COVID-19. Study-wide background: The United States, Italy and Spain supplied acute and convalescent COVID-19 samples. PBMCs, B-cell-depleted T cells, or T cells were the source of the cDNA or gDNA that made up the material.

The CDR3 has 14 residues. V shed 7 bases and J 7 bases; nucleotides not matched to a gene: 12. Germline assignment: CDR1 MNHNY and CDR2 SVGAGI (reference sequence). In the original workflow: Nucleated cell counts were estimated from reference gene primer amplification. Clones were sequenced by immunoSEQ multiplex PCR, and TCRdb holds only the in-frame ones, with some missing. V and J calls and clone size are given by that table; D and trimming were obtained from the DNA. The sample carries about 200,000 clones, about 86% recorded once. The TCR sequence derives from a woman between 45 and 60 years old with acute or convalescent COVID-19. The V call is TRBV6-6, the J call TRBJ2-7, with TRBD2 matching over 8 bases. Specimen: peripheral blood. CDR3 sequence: CASTKADSGNEQYF. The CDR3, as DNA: TGTGCCAGCACTAAGGCGGATAGCGGGAATGAGCAGTACTTC.